What follows are 13 T cell receptor beta chains derived from one specimen sequenced in a study of blood T cells in healthy people across ages. Primers used in a second PCR of about 6 to 11 cycles were a sample-barcoded 5' primer and a J-beta primer mix. TCRdb re-derived calls from the 5' RACE reads in MiXCR, one entry per CDR3 protein. In the table there are hundreds of thousands of distinct CDR3 sequences, less than 40% of which are singletons. Sequencing was performed on blood. The origin of the receptors is a woman of 80 years or more in good health.

This chain connects TRBV7-2 to TRBJ2-5; perhaps TRBD1 as D (6 bases). The DNA end lines up better with TRBJ2-7; the J call may be wrong. CDR1 and CDR2 from the germline V gene are SGHTA and FQGNSA. The CDR3 is made up of 13 amino acids. The CDR3 protein is CASSADRTYEQYF. The CDR3, as DNA: TGTGCCAGCAGTGCCGACAGGACATACGAGCAGTACTTC.

The chain is built from TRBV7-2 and TRBJ2-4; 7 positions match TRBD1. The CDR3 covers 15 residues. V shed 3 bases, J shed 13 bases, and the junction held 15 bases outside the gene matches. Germline-derived CDR1 and CDR2 are SGHTA and FQGNSA. This CDR3 reads CASSFEDRRNNVQYF. CDR3 DNA: TGTGCCAGCAGCTTCGAGGACAGGCGAAACAATGTGCAGTACTTC.

This clonotype was recorded a few times. The chain combines TRBV30 with TRBJ1-1, with D unresolved. The CDR3 consists of 11 residues. The germline V gene encodes CDR1 GTSNPN and CDR2 SVGIG (reference sequence). V shed 4 bases and J shed 8 bases, with 11 bases lying between them. CDR3 sequence (DNA): TGTGCCTGGACTACCGGGGAAGAAGCTTTCTTT. Translating gives CAWTTGEEAFF.

This clonotype was recorded at least ten times. The chain recombines TRBV9 with TRBJ2-1; 14 bases align to TRBD2. The CDR3 is 17 amino acids. Germline loops: CDR1 SGDLS, CDR2 YYNGEE. V shed 4 bases and J 10 bases; nucleotides not matched to a gene: 13. The CDR3 protein is CASSPRVTSGGAWEQFF. Written as DNA, the CDR3 is TGTGCCAGCAGCCCCCGAGTGACTAGCGGGGGGGCGTGGGAGCAGTTCTTC.

The chain combines TRBV20-1 with TRBJ1-1; D gene ambiguous. Per germline, CDR1 DFQATT and CDR2 SNEGSKA (reference sequence). The CDR3 is 14 residues long. V lost 1 base and J lost 7, with 16 bases in between. CDR3 protein: CSARVAGLANEAFF. In DNA, the CDR3 is TGCAGTGCTAGAGTGGCCGGTTTGGCAAATGAAGCTTTCTTT.

Many counts were recorded for this clonotype. The chain uses TRBV6-2 or TRBV6-3 and TRBJ2-7; D may be TRBD1 (5 bases). This CDR3 comprises 13 residues. The ends were cut back, 2 bases at V and 6 bases at J, with 11 bases in the middle. The germline V gene encodes CDR1 MNHEY and CDR2 SVGEGT. The CDR3 loop reads CASSYRQNGEQYF. The CDR3 DNA sequence: TGTGCCAGCAGTTACCGACAGAACGGCGAGCAGTACTTC.

CDR3 sequence: CASSDNPGTSTYEQYF. The CDR3 DNA reads as TGTGCCAGCAGCGACAACCCCGGGACAAGCACCTACGAGCAGTACTTC. The J gene is TRBJ2-7, the V gene TRBV9, with D tentatively TRBD1 (6 bases). This CDR3 is 16 amino acids long. Germline CDR1 is SGDLS and CDR2 is YYNGEE. Trimming stripped 3 bases from V and 2 bases from J, with 18 bases between.

The chain combines TRBV9 with TRBJ1-1; D possibly corresponds to TRBD1 (5 bases). V lost 0 bases and J 4 bases, leaving 13 bases between the germline ends. The CDR3 loop spans 15 amino acids. Germline-derived CDR1 and CDR2 are SGDLS and YYNGEE. The CDR3 loop reads CASSVGGEEGTEAFF. The CDR3 nucleotides are TGTGCCAGCAGCGTAGGAGGGGAGGAGGGCACTGAAGCTTTCTTT.

Notes on this clonotype: One junction end does not reproduce the germline sequence, and a read error may be involved. The chain carries TRBV12-3 or TRBV12-4 and TRBJ2-2; 7 bases agree with TRBD1. The CDR3 sequence is 12 residues long. In nucleotides, the CDR3 is TGTGCCGGCAGCACAGGGGCCGGGGAGCTGTTTTTT. Encoded protein: CAGSTGAGELFF.

The rearrangement uses TRBV7-2 and TRBJ1-2; TRBD1 is a possible D gene (5 bases). Per germline, CDR1 SGHTA and CDR2 FQGNSA. Between the trimmed V and J ends, which lost 1 base and 8 bases, there was a span of 17 bases. CDR3 size: 15 residues. The CDR3 loop reads CASSLEGQGLTGYTF. The CDR3 DNA reads as TGTGCCAGCAGCTTAGAGGGGCAGGGCCTAACGGGCTACACCTTC.

This clonotype was seen many times. CDR3 bases: TGTGCCAGCGAGGGGACGGGAAGCTCCTACGAGCAGTACTTC. As protein: CASEGTGSSYEQYF. J is TRBJ2-7 and V is TRBV6-6; D could derive from TRBD1 or TRBD2 (5 bases each). Germline V gene sequence: CDR1 MNHNY, CDR2 SVGAGI (reference sequence). The CDR3 has 14 residues. V gave up 8 bases and J gave up 0 bases, with 14 bases separating them.

Concerning this clonotype itself: A read error is possible here, since a much larger clone lies one base away. V and J are TRBV15 and TRBJ1-4; D is unresolved. Germline V gene data show CDR1 as LNHNV and CDR2 as YYDKDF (reference sequence). CDR3 length equals 13 residues. CDR3 sequence: CATSRVLNEKRFF. CDR3 in DNA: TGTGCCACCAGCAGAGTTCTTAATGAAAAACGGTTTTTT.

This clonotype was counted ten times or more. The rearrangement uses TRBV29-1 and TRBJ1-2, with TRBD1 identical over 7 bases. CDR1 is SQVTM, CDR2 ANQGSEA, per germline. This CDR3 comprises 12 residues. Unmatched junction bases numbered 6, after V lost 7 bases and J lost 4 bases. This CDR3 is CSGRQGAYGYTF. The CDR3 DNA sequence: TGCAGCGGTCGACAGGGAGCCTATGGCTACACCTTC.